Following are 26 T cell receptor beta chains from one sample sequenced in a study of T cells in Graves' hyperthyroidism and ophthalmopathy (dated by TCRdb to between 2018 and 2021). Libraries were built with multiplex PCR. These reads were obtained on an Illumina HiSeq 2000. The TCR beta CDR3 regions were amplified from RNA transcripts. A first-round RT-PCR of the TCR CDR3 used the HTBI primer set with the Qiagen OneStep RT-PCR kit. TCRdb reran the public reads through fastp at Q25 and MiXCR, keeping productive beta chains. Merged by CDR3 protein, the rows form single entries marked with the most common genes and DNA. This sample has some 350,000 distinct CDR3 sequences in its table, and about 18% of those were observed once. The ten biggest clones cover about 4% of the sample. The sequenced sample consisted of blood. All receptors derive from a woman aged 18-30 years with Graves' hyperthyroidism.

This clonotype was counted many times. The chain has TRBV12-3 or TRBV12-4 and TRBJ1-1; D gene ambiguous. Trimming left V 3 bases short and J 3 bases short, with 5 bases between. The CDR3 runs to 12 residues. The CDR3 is CASSFLDTEAFF. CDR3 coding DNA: TGTGCCAGCAGTTTCCTCGACACTGAAGCTTTCTTT.

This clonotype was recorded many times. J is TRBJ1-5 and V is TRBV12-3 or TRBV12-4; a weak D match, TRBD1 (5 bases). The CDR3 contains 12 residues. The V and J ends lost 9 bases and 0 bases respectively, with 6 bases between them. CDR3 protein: CASGHSNQPQHF. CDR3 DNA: TGTGCCAGTGGACATAGCAATCAGCCCCAGCATTTT.

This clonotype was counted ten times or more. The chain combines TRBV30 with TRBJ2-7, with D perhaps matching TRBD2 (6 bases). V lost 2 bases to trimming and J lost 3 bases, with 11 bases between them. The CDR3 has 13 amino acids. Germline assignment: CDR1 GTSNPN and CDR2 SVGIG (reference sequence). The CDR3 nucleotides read TGTGCCTGGAGTCCGGGACTTTACTACGAGCAGTACTTC. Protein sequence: CAWSPGLYYEQYF.

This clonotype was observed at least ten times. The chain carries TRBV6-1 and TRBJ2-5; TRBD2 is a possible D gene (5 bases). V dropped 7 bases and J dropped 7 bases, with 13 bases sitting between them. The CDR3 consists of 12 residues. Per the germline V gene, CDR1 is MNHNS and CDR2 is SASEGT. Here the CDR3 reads CASTPGVGTQYF. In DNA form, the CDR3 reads TGTGCCAGCACCCCCGGGGTAGGGACCCAGTACTTC.

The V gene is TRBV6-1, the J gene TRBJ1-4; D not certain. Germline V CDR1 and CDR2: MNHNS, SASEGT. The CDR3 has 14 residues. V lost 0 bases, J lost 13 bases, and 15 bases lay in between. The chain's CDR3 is CASSEASGVGTLFF. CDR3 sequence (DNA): TGTGCCAGCAGTGAAGCTTCGGGAGTGGGAACACTGTTTTTT.

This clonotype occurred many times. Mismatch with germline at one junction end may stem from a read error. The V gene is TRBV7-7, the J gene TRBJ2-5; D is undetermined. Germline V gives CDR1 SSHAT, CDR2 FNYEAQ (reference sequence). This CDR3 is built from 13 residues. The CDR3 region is CASSLAQGETQYF. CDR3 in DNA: TGTGCTAGCAGCTTAGCACAAGGAGAGACCCAGTACTTC.

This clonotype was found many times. The DNA of the CDR3 is TGTGCCAGCAGTTCCCCGAAGGGTCGCACTGAAGCTTTCTTT. It codes for CASSSPKGRTEAFF. V is TRBV6-5 and J is TRBJ1-1; unclear D gene. Trimming shortened V by 4 bases and J by 4 bases, and 13 bases separated the two germline ends. CDR3 length: 14 residues. The germline V gene has CDR1 MNHEY and CDR2 SVGAGI.

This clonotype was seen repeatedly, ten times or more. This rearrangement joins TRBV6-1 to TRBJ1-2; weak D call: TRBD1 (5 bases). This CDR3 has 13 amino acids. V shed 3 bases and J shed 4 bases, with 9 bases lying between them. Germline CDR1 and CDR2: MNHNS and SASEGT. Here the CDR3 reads CASSEPRGYGYTF. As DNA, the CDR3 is TGTGCCAGCAGTGAGCCTAGGGGCTATGGCTACACCTTC.

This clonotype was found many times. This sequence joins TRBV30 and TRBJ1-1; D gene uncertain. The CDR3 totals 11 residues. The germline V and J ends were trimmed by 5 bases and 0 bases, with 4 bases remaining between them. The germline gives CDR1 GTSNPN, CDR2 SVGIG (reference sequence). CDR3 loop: CAWSLNTEAFF. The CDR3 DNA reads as TGTGCCTGGTCTTTGAACACTGAAGCTTTCTTT.

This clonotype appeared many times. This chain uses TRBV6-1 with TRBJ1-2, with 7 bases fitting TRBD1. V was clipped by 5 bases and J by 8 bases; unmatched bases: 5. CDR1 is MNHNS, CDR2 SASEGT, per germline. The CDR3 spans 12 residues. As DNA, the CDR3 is TGTGCCAGCAGTACAGGGGTAGAAGGCTACACCTTC. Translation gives CASSTGVEGYTF.

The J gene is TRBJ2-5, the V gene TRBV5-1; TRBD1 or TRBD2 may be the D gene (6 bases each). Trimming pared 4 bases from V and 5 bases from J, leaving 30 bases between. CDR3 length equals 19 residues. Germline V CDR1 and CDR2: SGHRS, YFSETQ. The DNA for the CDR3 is TGCGCCAGCAGCCCGTTATCCACTACCCTTCCGGGGGCGGTTGAGACCCAGTACTTC. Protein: CASSPLSTTLPGAVETQYF. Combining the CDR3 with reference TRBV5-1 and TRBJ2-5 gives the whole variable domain KAGVTQTPRYLIKTRGQQVTLSCSPISGHRSVSWYQQTPGQGLQFLFEYFSETQRNKGNFPGRFSGRQFSNSRSEMNVSTLELGDSALYLCASSPLSTTLPGAVETQYFGPGTRLLVL.

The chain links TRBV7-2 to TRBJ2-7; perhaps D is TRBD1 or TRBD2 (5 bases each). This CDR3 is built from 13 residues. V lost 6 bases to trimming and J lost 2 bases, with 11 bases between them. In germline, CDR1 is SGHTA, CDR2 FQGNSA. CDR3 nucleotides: TGTGCCAGCAGTTGGGACCCAGCCTACGAGCAGTACTTC. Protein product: CASSWDPAYEQYF.

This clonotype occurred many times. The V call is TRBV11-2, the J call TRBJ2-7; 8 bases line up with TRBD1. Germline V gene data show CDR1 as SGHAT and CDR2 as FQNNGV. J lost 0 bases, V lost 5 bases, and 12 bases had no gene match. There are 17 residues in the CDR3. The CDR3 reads CASSHPSGTGSSYEQYF. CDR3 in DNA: TGTGCCAGCAGCCACCCTTCCGGGACAGGCAGCTCCTACGAGCAGTACTTC.

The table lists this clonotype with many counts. DNA of the CDR3: TGCGCCAGCAGCTTGGGAGGATTGACTGGGGCCAACGTCCTGACTTTC. It is translated as CASSLGGLTGANVLTF. The chain recombines TRBV5-1 with TRBJ2-6; no clear D gene. The CDR3 contains 16 residues. CDR1 is SGHRS, CDR2 YFSETQ, per germline. V shed 0 bases and J shed 2 bases, with 9 bases lying between them.

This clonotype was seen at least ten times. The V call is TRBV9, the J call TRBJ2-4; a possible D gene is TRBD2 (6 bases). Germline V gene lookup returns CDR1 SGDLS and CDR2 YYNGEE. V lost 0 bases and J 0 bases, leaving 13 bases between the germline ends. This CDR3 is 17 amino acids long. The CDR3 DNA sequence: TGTGCCAGCAGCGTAGAAGGTAGCGGAATAGCCAAAAACATTCAGTACTTC. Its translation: CASSVEGSGIAKNIQYF.

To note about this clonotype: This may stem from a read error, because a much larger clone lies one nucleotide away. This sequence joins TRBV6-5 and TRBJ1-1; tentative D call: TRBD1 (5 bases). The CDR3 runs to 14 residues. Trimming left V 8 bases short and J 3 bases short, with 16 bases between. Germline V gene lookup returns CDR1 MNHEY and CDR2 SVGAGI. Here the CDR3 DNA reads TGTGCCAGCTGTTTCCGGGGGGTGGACACTGAAGCTTTCTTT. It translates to CASCFRGVDTEAFF.

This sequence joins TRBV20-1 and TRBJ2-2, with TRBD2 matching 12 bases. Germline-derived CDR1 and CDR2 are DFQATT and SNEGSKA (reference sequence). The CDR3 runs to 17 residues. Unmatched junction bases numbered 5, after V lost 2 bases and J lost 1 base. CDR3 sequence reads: CSARRPTSGGNTGELFF. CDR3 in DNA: TGCAGTGCTAGAAGGCCGACTAGCGGGGGGAACACCGGGGAGCTGTTTTTT.

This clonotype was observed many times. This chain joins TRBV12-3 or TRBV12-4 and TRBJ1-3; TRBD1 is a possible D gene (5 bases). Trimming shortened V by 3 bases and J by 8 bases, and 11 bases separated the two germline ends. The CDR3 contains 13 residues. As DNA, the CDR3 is TGTGCCAGCAGTTTGGGAGGGGCAGACACCATATATTTT. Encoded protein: CASSLGGADTIYF.

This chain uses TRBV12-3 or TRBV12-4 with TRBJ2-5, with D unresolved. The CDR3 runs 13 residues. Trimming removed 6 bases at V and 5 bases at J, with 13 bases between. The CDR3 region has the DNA TGTGCCAGCAGACGAAACGATGGCGAGACCCAGTACTTC. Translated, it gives CASRRNDGETQYF.

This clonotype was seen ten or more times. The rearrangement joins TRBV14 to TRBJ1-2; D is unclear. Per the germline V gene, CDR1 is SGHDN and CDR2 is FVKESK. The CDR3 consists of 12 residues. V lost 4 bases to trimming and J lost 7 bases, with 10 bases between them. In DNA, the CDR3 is TGTGCCAGCAGCCCGGGCGCGGTTGGCTACACCTTC. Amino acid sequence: CASSPGAVGYTF.

CDR3 sequence: CASSYSDKITTQYF. The CDR3 DNA reads as TGTGCCAGCAGTTACTCGGACAAAATAACGACCCAGTACTTC. The chain combines TRBV6-5 with TRBJ2-5, with D possibly matching TRBD1 (5 bases). The CDR3 covers 14 residues. Germline CDR1 and CDR2: MNHEY and SVGAGI. V was trimmed by 0 bases and J by 7 bases, leaving 12 bases between them.

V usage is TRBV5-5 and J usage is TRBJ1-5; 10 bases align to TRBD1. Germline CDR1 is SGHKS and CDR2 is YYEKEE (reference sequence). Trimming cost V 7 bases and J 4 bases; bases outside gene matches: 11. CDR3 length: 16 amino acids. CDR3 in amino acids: CASRPTGTGVNQPQHF. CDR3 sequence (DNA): TGTGCCAGCCGACCAACCGGGACAGGGGTTAATCAGCCCCAGCATTTT. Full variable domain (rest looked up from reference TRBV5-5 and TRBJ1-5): DAGVTQSPTHLIKTRGQQVTLRCSPISGHKSVSWYQQVLGQGPQFIFQYYEKEERGRGNFPDRFSARQFPNYSSELNVNALLLGDSALYLCASRPTGTGVNQPQHFGDGTRLSIL.

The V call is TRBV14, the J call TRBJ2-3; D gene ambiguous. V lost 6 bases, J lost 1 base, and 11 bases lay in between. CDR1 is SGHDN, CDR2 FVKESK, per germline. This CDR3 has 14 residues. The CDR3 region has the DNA TGTGCCAGCAGTCCCCTTATTGGCACAGATACGCAGTATTTT. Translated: CASSPLIGTDTQYF.

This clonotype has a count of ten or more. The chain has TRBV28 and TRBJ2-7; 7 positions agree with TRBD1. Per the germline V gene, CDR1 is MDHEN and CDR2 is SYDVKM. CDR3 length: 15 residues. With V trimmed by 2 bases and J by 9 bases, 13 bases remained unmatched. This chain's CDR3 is CASSLGDSLNEGQYF. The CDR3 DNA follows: TGTGCCAGCAGTTTAGGGGACAGCCTAAATGAAGGGCAGTACTTC.

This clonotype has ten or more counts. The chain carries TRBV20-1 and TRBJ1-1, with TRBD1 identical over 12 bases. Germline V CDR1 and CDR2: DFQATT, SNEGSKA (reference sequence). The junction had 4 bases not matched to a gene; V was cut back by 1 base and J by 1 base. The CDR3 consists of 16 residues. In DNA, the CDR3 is TGCAGTGCTAGAGCCCGGGACAGGGGGCGGAACACTGAAGCTTTCTTT. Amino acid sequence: CSARARDRGRNTEAFF.

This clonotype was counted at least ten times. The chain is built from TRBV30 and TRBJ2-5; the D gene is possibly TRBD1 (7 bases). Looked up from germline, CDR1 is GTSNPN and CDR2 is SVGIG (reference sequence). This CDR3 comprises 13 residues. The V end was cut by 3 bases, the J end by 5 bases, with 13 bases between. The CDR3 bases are TGTGCCTGGAGGCCAGGGGGGCGGGAGACCCAGTACTTC. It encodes CAWRPGGRETQYF.